These 21 T cell receptor beta chains share one sample of origin, sequenced in a study of molecular identifiers for immune sequencing clone quantification. MiXCR, run by TCRdb on the PCR reads, gives a single entry per CDR3 protein. This sample has 80,000 to 100,000 distinct CDR3 sequences, with roughly 26% found just once. The source material was naive CD8+ T cells from blood, with Jurkat cell RNA spiked in. Subset reported: FACS-sorted CD8+CD4-CCR7+CD45RA+ naive T cells. The receptor source for this set is a human donor in good health. Some libraries in this study had Jurkat cell RNA spiked in.

As to this clonotype: As the CDR3 is not closed by the conserved phenylalanine or tryptophan, this likely results from a read error. The chain employs TRBV5-6 and TRBJ2-6; D may match TRBD1 or TRBD2 (5 bases each). CDR1 is SGHDT and CDR2 is YYEEEE in the germline V gene. This CDR3 comprises 15 residues. V was clipped by 4 bases and J by 5 bases, with 13 bases between them. CDR3 sequence (DNA): TGTGCCAGCAGCCGGGGACGGCTCCGGGCCAACGTCCTGACTTCC. This translates into CASSRGRLRANVLTS.

This clonotype showed up many times. The J gene is TRBJ1-1, the V gene TRBV4-3; the D is unclear. The CDR3 extends over 14 amino acids. In germline, CDR1 is LGHNA, CDR2 YSLEER. Trimming left V 1 base short and J 3 bases short, with 9 bases between. CDR3 DNA sequence: TGCGCCAGCAGCCAAGGGGCGGAGGACACTGAAGCTTTCTTT. Translation: CASSQGAEDTEAFF.

Ten or more counts support this clonotype. V gene TRBV7-9 combines with J gene TRBJ1-1; D not certain. The CDR3 totals 14 residues. Germline assignment: CDR1 SEHNR and CDR2 FQNEAQ (reference sequence). The V and J ends lost 1 base and 4 bases respectively, with 10 bases between them. DNA of the CDR3: TGTGCCAGCAGCTTAGGGCCATGGGGCACTGAAGCTTTCTTT. It codes for CASSLGPWGTEAFF.

Turning to this clonotype: Being one base from a much bigger clone, this may be a read error. V is TRBV12-3 or TRBV12-4 and J is TRBJ1-1, with D maybe TRBD1 (5 bases). With 3 bases removed from V and 4 bases from J, the gap between germline ends came to 15 bases. This CDR3 has 15 amino acids. CDR3 nucleotides: TGTGCCAGCAGTTTCTTTGAGGGGTCGAGCACTGAAGCTTTCTTT. Translated: CASSFFEGSSTEAFF.

This clonotype was seen a few times. The V and J genes are TRBV28 and TRBJ2-2; D call uncertain. This CDR3 spans 12 amino acids. Germline loops: CDR1 MDHEN, CDR2 SYDVKM. V lost 8 bases, J lost 5 bases, and 9 bases lay in between. The CDR3 loop is CASFAWTGELFF. The CDR3 DNA reads as TGTGCCAGCTTTGCCTGGACCGGGGAGCTGTTTTTT.

A word on this clonotype: One base away lies a much larger clone, so this may be a sequencing read error. The chain couples TRBV11-2 to TRBJ2-1, with 9 bases lining up with TRBD2. Per germline, CDR1 SGHAT and CDR2 FQNNGV. The CDR3 runs 16 residues. Trimming at V came to 3 bases and at J to 2 bases, leaving 5 bases not matched to a gene. CDR3 residues: CASSFLAGSPYNEQFF. The CDR3 DNA reads as TGTGCCAGCAGCTTCCTAGCGGGGAGCCCCTACAATGAGCAGTTCTTC.

Comments on this clonotype: A junction boundary mismatches the germline segment, possibly from a read error. V is TRBV20-1 and J is TRBJ2-5; no clear D. This CDR3 has 18 amino acids. CDR1 and CDR2 (germline): DFQATT, SNEGSKA (reference sequence). The CDR3 spells CSAGAIPIPGLAAKTPSF. CDR3 in DNA: TGCAGTGCTGGTGCAATACCGATTCCGGGCCTCGCTGCGAAGACCCCGTCCTTC.

This clonotype came up a few times. It may be a read error: a sequence one base away is much more abundant. This sequence joins TRBV7-9 and TRBJ2-2; the D is unclear. The CDR3 has 13 amino acids. Trimming stripped 1 base from V and 1 base from J, with 1 base between. Germline V gene sequence: CDR1 SEHNR, CDR2 FQNEAQ (reference sequence). The CDR3: CASSLENTGELFF. The CDR3 coding sequence is TGTGCCAGCAGCTTAGAGAACACCGGGGAGCTGTTTTTT.

This clonotype appeared many times. V and J are TRBV13 and TRBJ2-7, with 7 positions matching TRBD2. The V gene's germline CDR1 is PRHDT and CDR2 FYEKMQ (reference sequence). Germline trimming cut 1 base from V and 4 bases from J; bases unmatched to any gene: 10. The CDR3 contains 16 residues. DNA of the CDR3: TGTGCCAGCAGCTTAGTGGGCGGGAGTGCCGGTTACGAGCAGTACTTC. Translating gives CASSLVGGSAGYEQYF.

This clonotype was seen repeatedly, ten times or more. A read error may produce the germline difference seen at one junction end. J is TRBJ1-5 and V is TRBV6-1; D call uncertain. The CDR3 runs to 13 residues. Germline lookup yields CDR1 MNHNS and CDR2 SASEGT. The CDR3 spells CASSEVIQWPENF. The CDR3 coding sequence is TGTGCCAGCAGTGAAGTAATTCAGTGGCCTGAGAATTTT.

Note on this clonotype: A clone one base away is much larger, so this may be a read error. This sequence joins TRBV5-1 and TRBJ2-7, with D unclear. This CDR3 is built from 15 residues. Germline V gene sequence: CDR1 SGHRS, CDR2 YFSETQ. This CDR3 is CASSLGAASTYAQYF. For the CDR3, the DNA is TGCGCCAGCAGCTTGGGGGCCGCTAGTACCTACGCGCAGTACTTC. The variable domain in full, completed from reference TRBV5-1 and TRBJ2-7, reads KAGVTQTPRYLIKTRGQQVTLSCSPISGHRSVSWYQQTPGQGLQFLFEYFSETQRNKGNFPGRFSGRQFSNSRSEMNVSTLELGDSALYLCASSLGAASTYAQYFGPGTRLTVT.

Ten or more counts support this clonotype. The gene calls are TRBV9 and TRBJ1-1; D is perhaps TRBD1 (6 bases). Germline values: CDR1 SGDLS, CDR2 YYNGEE. This CDR3 has 14 residues. The germline V and J ends were trimmed by 0 bases and 2 bases, with 8 bases remaining between them. The CDR3 DNA reads as TGTGCCAGCAGCGTAGGACAGGTAAACACTGAAGCTTTCTTT. Its translation is CASSVGQVNTEAFF. The variable domain in full, completed from reference TRBV9 and TRBJ1-1, reads DSGVTQTPKHLITATGQRVTLRCSPRSGDLSVYWYQQSLDQGLQFLIQYYNGEERAKGNILERFSAQQFPDLHSELNLSSLELGDSALYFCASSVGQVNTEAFFGQGTRLTVV.

In its sample, this clonotype was seen many times. The J gene is TRBJ1-6, the V gene TRBV18; perhaps TRBD1 as D (5 bases). Germline V lookup: CDR1 KGHSH, CDR2 LQKENI. Trimming left V 6 bases short and J 0 bases short, with 9 bases between. There are 15 residues in the CDR3. The CDR3 is CASSDTYSYNSPLHF. The CDR3 DNA is TGTGCCAGCTCGGACACCTACTCCTATAATTCACCCCTCCACTTT.

This clonotype has a handful of counts. A much larger clone sits a single nucleotide away, making a read error possible. This chain links TRBV4-2 with TRBJ2-3; TRBD2 agrees at 8 bases. This CDR3 spans 18 amino acids. Looked up from germline, CDR1 is LGHNA and CDR2 is YNFKEQ. The CDR3 here is CASGQDYKREYSTDTQYF. CDR3 DNA sequence: TGTGCCAGCGGCCAAGATTATAAGCGGGAGTACAGCACAGATACGCAGTATTTT.

This clonotype was recorded a few times. This may come from a read error, since a much larger clone is one base off. The rearrangement joins TRBV20-1 to TRBJ2-7; maybe TRBD2 (5 bases). V was trimmed by 4 bases and J by 7 bases, leaving 14 bases between them. The CDR3 covers 12 residues. From germline, CDR1 is DFQATT and CDR2 SNEGSKA (reference sequence). CDR3 nucleotides: TGCAGTGCTACAACTCCGGGGAGAGAGCAGTACTTC. This gives the protein CSATTPGREQYF.

This clonotype was recorded at least ten times. This chain links TRBV29-1 with TRBJ2-3, with D perhaps TRBD2 (6 bases). The CDR3 spans 15 residues. The ends were cut back, 1 base at V and 0 bases at J, with 11 bases in the middle. Germline V CDR1 and CDR2: SQVTM, ANQGSEA. In DNA form, the CDR3 reads TGCAGCGTTGAAGGCGGGGCGACTAGCACAGATACGCAGTATTTT. It yields the protein CSVEGGATSTDTQYF.

This clonotype was counted at least ten times. The gene calls are TRBV5-1 and TRBJ2-5; 11 bases match TRBD2. V trimming: 4 bases; J trimming: 3 bases; junction bases outside the gene matches: 11. Per germline, CDR1 SGHRS and CDR2 YFSETQ. The CDR3 sequence is 17 residues long. The DNA for the CDR3 is TGCGCCAGCAGCCACATAGGTAGCGGGAGGGCCGAAGAGACCCAGTACTTC. This encodes CASSHIGSGRAEETQYF.

There are many counts of this clonotype. The chain has TRBV11-2 and TRBJ2-5; the D gene is possibly TRBD1 (6 bases). CDR3 size: 15 residues. Germline lookup yields CDR1 SGHAT and CDR2 FQNNGV. Between the trimmed V and J ends, which lost 4 bases and 5 bases, there was a span of 17 bases. The CDR3 DNA sequence: TGTGCCAGCAGCTCCCGGGACACAACGAGGGAGACCCAGTACTTC. Translated: CASSSRDTTRETQYF.

The sample holds a few counts of this clonotype. The CDR3 sequence: CAWTSVGNEQYF. The CDR3 region has the DNA TGTGCCTGGACCTCGGTAGGGAACGAGCAGTACTTC. The rearrangement uses TRBV30 and TRBJ2-7, with D unresolved. Per germline, CDR1 GTSNPN and CDR2 SVGIG (reference sequence). V dropped 4 bases and J dropped 5 bases, with 12 bases sitting between them. The CDR3 has 12 amino acids.

This clonotype was counted only a few times. The chain couples TRBV12-5 to TRBJ1-1, with D perhaps matching TRBD1 (5 bases). The germline CDR1 and CDR2 sequences are LGHNT and FRNRAP. V gave up 0 bases and J gave up 8 bases, with 10 bases separating them. The CDR3 runs to 13 residues. Here the CDR3 reads CASGLVPGGEAFF. CDR3 sequence (DNA): TGTGCTAGTGGTTTGGTACCGGGGGGAGAAGCTTTCTTT.

DNA for the CDR3: TGTGCCAGCAGTAGACTAGCGGGGAGAGAGACCCAGTACTTC. As protein: CASSRLAGRETQYF. The V call is TRBV2, the J call TRBJ2-5, with 11 bases matching TRBD2. The V and J ends lost 5 bases and 4 bases, in that order; junction bases with no gene match: 3. The CDR3 runs to 14 residues. Germline loops: CDR1 SNHLY, CDR2 FYNNEI.